Shown below are 5 T cell receptor beta chains from a single sample sequenced in a study of T-cell memory formation after mild COVID-19. Each CDR3 protein gets one entry after TCRdb re-called the 5' RACE reads with MiXCR. The sample lists about 390,000 distinct CDR3 sequences, roughly 15% occurring once. Sequencing used PBMCs or a T cell subset sorted from them (not recorded which). Receptors originate from a man younger than 35 who had mild COVID-19 (a few samples of this study predate the infection). Cell type and time point are not known.

This clonotype has only a few counts. V and J are TRBV6-5 and TRBJ2-1, with D perhaps TRBD1 (7 bases). CDR1 MNHEY and CDR2 SVGAGI come from the germline V gene. V lost 11 bases and J lost 5, with 19 bases in between. The CDR3 length is 14 residues. CDR3: CASHRRDRDNEQFF. DNA of the CDR3: TGTGCCTCTCACCGGAGGGACAGAGACAATGAGCAGTTCTTC.

A few counts support this clonotype. The gene calls are TRBV29-1 and TRBJ1-2; D might be TRBD1 (6 bases). The CDR3 sequence is 13 residues long. Germline V CDR1 and CDR2: SQVTM, ANQGSEA. V lost 1 base to trimming and J lost 2 bases, with 8 bases between them. CDR3 coding DNA: TGCAGCGTTGAAGGAGGACAGAACTATGGCTACACCTTC. Its protein is CSVEGGQNYGYTF.

The chain joins TRBV2 to TRBJ2-1; D may match TRBD1 or TRBD2 (5 bases each). CDR3 length equals 16 residues. With 6 bases removed from V and 0 bases from J, the gap between germline ends came to 15 bases. Germline V CDR1 and CDR2: SNHLY, FYNNEI. The CDR3 coding sequence is TGTGCCAGCAGAAACCCCGGGGACGGCTCCTACAATGAGCAGTTCTTC. It is translated as CASRNPGDGSYNEQFF.

This chain joins TRBV4-3 and TRBJ2-3; 10 positions match TRBD2. The CDR3 length is 16 residues. CDR1 and CDR2 (germline): LGHNA, YSLEER. Unmatched junction bases numbered 2, after V lost 1 base and J lost 1 base. The CDR3 protein is CASSQVGTSGTDTQYF. The DNA for the CDR3 is TGCGCCAGCAGCCAAGTGGGGACTAGCGGCACAGATACGCAGTATTTT.

The V call is TRBV18, the J call TRBJ2-1; the match to TRBD1 covers 8 bases. The V gene's germline CDR1 is KGHSH and CDR2 LQKENI. Losses at the gene ends were 5 bases for V and 6 bases for J; bases not matched to a gene: 3. This CDR3 is 13 amino acids long. Here the CDR3 DNA reads TGTGCCAGCTCATCGACAGGGGCCAATGAGCAGTTCTTC. Its translation is CASSSTGANEQFF.